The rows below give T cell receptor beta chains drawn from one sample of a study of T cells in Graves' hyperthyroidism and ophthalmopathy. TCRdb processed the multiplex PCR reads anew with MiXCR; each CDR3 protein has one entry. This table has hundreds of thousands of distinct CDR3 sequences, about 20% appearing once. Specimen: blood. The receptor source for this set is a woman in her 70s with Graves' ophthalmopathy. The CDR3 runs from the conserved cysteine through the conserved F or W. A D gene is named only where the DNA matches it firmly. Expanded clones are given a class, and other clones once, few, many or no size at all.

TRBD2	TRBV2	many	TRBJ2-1	TGTGCCAGCAGTGAAAGACTAGCGGGGAACTCCAATGAGCAGTTCTTC	CASSERLAGNSNEQFF
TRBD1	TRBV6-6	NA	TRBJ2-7	TGTGCCAGCAGTTACGCAGGACAGGGCTACGAGCAGTACTTC	CASSYAGQGYEQYF
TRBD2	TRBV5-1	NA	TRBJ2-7	TGCGCCAGCAGCCGTTCGACTAGCGGGACCTACGAGCAGTACTTC	CASSRSTSGTYEQYF
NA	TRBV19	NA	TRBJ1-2	TGTGCCAGTAGTATAGCGCAGGGCAACTATGGCTACACCTTC	CASSIAQGNYGYTF
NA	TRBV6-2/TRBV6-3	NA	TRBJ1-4	TGTGCCAGCAGTTTGCGGAATCTTAATGAAAAACTGTTTTTT	CASSLRNLNEKLFF
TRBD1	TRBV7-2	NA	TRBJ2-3	TGTGCCGGCAGCCAACGACGGACAGGAGCAGATACGCAGTATTTT	CAGSQRRTGADTQYF
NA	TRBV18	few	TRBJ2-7	TGTGCCAGCTCACCGACCGAGCTAACCTACGAGCAGTACTTC	CASSPTELTYEQYF
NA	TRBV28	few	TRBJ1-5	TGTGCCAGCAGTTTACAGTCATATAGCAATCAGCCCCAGCATTTT	CASSLQSYSNQPQHF
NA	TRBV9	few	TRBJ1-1	TGTGCCAGCAGCGTAGTGGTTACCACTGAAGCTTTCTTT	CASSVVVTTEAFF
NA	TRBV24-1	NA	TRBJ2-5	TGTGCCACCAGTGAACCGACAGGAGAGGAGACCCAGTACTTC	CATSEPTGEETQYF
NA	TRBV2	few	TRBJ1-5	TGTGCCAGCAGTGAGGGGGCGCCTAGCAATCAGCCCCAGCATTTT	CASSEGAPSNQPQHF
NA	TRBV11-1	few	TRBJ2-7	TGTGCCAGCAGCTTGCGAATACACAGCTCCTACGAGCAGTACTTC	CASSLRIHSSYEQYF
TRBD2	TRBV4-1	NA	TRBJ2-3	TGCGCCAGCAGCCACGGACTAGCGGTAGATACGCAGTATTTT	CASSHGLAVDTQYF
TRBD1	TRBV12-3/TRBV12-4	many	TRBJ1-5	TGTGCCAGCAGCCTCGGACAGGGGTTAAATCAGCCCCAGCATTTT	CASSLGQGLNQPQHF
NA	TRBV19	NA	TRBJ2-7	TGTGCCAGTAGTATAGAACCTTCACCCTACGAGCAGTACTTC	CASSIEPSPYEQYF
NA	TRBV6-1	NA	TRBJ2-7	TGTGCCAGCAGGGAGACTGCCACCTACGAGCAGTACTTC	CASRETATYEQYF
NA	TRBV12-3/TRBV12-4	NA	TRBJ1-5	TGTGCCAGCAGTTTCAGGGACGTGGGTCAGCCCCAGCATTTT	CASSFRDVGQPQHF
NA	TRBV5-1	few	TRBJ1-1	TGCGCCAGCAGCTTGAGCAGGGTTGTCACTGAAGCTTTCTTT	CASSLSRVVTEAFF
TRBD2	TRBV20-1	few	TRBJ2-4	TGCAGTGCTAAAGGGACTAGCGGGAGCCGGGGAGCCAAAAACATTCAGTACTTC	CSAKGTSGSRGAKNIQYF
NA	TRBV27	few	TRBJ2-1	TGTGCCAGCAGTGGGGCGGGCAGGGGGGAAAGCAATGAGCAGTTCTTC	CASSGAGRGESNEQFF
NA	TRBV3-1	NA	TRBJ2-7	TGTGCCAGCAGCCATGTGAAGAGCGGGCACTACGAGCAGTACTTC	CASSHVKSGHYEQYF
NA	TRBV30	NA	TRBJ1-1	TGTGCCTGGTCGAGACCTGTAGAAGCTTTCTTT	CAWSRPVEAFF
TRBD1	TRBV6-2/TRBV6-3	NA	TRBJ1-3	TGTGCCAGCAGCCAGGGACAGGGAATTACGGGAAACACCATATATTTT	CASSQGQGITGNTIYF
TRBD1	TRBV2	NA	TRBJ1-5	TGTGCCAGCAGTCCAAGGGACAGCTATCAGCCCCAGCATTTT	CASSPRDSYQPQHF
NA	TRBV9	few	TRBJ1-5	TGTGCCAGCAGCGTAGCGACGGGCCAGCCCCAGCATTTT	CASSVATGQPQHF
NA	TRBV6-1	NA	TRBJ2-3	TGTGCCAGCCGTTTAGATACGCAGTATTTT	CASRLDTQYF
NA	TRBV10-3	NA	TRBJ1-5	TGTGCCATCAGCTCAACATCGGATCAGCCCCAGCATTTT	CAISSTSDQPQHF
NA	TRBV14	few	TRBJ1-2	TGTGCCAGCAGCCAAGACAGGTTGGGCTACACCTTC	CASSQDRLGYTF
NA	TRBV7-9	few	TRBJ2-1	TGTGCCAGCAGTTCTAGGAGGTCCAGGACAGCCTACAATGAGCAGTTCTTC	CASSSRRSRTAYNEQFF
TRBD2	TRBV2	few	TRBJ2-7	TGTGCCAGCAGTGAAGCCGAGCTGGGGAGGGGCGAGCAGTACTTC	CASSEAELGRGEQYF
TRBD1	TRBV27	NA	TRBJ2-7	TGTGCCAGCAGTCTCGGATTTGCCCTGGGACAGGGAGGACGCGAGCAGTACTTC	CASSLGFALGQGGREQYF
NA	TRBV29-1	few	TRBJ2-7	TGCAGCGTTGCAGGGACCCCAGCCTACGAGCAGTACTTC	CSVAGTPAYEQYF
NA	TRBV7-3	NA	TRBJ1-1	TGTGCCAGCAGCTTCGCCCAACTGGGGGCCTCTGAAGCTTTCTTT	CASSFAQLGASEAFF
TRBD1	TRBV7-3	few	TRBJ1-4	TGTGCCAGCAGCCCACACAGGGGGCATATTGAAAAACTGTTTTTT	CASSPHRGHIEKLFF
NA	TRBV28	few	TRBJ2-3	TGTGCCACTACAGGGATGACCCGCGATACGCAGTATTTT	CATTGMTRDTQYF
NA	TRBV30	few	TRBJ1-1	TGTGCCTGGAGTCCACTCCAGGAGGACACTGAAGCTTTCTTT	CAWSPLQEDTEAFF
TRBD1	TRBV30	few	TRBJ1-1	TGTGCCTCAGACAGGGACACTGAAGCTTTCTTT	CASDRDTEAFF
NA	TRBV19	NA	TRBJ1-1	TGTGCCAGTAGTATAATGTCGGGCAACACTGAAGCTTTCTTT	CASSIMSGNTEAFF
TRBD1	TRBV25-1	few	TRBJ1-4	TGTGCCAGCAGTGAGGACAGGGGACATGAAAAACTGTTTTTT	CASSEDRGHEKLFF
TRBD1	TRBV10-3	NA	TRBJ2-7	TGTGCCATCAGGGATTCCGGGACAGGGGGCTACGAGCAGTACTTC	CAIRDSGTGGYEQYF
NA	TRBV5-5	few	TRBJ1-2	TGTGCCAGCAGTCCCCCAACAGGGCCCAACTATGGCTACACCTTC	CASSPPTGPNYGYTF
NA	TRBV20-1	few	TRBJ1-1	TGCAGTGCTAGAGGCTGGTCAGGGCATGAAGCTTTCTTT	CSARGWSGHEAFF